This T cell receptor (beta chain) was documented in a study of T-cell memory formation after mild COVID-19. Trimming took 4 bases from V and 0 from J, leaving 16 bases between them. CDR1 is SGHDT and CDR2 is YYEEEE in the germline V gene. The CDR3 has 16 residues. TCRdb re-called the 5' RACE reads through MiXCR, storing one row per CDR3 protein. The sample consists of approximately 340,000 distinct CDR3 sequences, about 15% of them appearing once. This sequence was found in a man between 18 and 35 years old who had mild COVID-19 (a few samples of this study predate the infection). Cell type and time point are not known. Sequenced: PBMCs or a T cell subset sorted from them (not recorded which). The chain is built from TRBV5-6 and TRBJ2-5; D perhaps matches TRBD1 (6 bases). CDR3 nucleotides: TGTGCCAGCAGCCTACGTTCAGGGACATACCAAGAGACCCAGTACTTC. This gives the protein CASSLRSGTYQETQYF.